Below, 30 T cell receptor beta chains from the same sample are listed, as sequenced in a study of blood T cell repertoires in COVID-19. TCRdb keeps only in-frame clones here, not all; method: immunoSEQ multiplex PCR. Altogether around 200,000 clones are present, roughly four fifths being singletons, with the ten largest covering around an eighth. Sequencing was performed on peripheral blood. These receptors were taken from a man in his thirties or forties with active or convalescent COVID-19.

The chain is built from TRBV3-1 (or the pseudogene TRBV3-2) and TRBJ2-1, with TRBD2 identical over 10 bases. With 0 bases clipped from V and 4 bases from J, the junction kept 9 bases outside the gene matches. Per germline, CDR1 LGHDT and CDR2 YNNKEL (reference sequence). The CDR3 runs 18 residues. This CDR3 reads CASSQDGLTSGWYNEQFF. CDR3 coding DNA: TGTGCCAGCAGCCAAGATGGTTTGACTAGCGGGTGGTACAATGAGCAGTTCTTC.

The chain has TRBV19 and TRBJ1-2; TRBD1 might be the D (5 bases). The CDR3 is 13 residues long. The germline V and J ends were trimmed by 5 bases and 6 bases, with 13 bases remaining between them. The germline V gene has CDR1 LNHDA and CDR2 SQIVND (reference sequence). Here the CDR3 DNA reads TGTGCCAGTAGTCCAGGGAATTCAGATGGCTACACCTTC. Protein product: CASSPGNSDGYTF.

V and J are TRBV5-1 and TRBJ1-1; a weak D match, TRBD1 (5 bases). The CDR3 contains 14 residues. Trimming stripped 5 bases from V and 4 bases from J, with 15 bases between. Germline V gene sequence: CDR1 SGHRS, CDR2 YFSETQ. The CDR3 bases are TGCGCCAGCAGACCCTCCCGGGGGGGCACTGAAGCTTTCTTT. Translating it yields CASRPSRGGTEAFF.

V gene TRBV2 combines with J gene TRBJ1-1; 8 bases agree with TRBD1. Germline V gene data show CDR1 as SNHLY and CDR2 as FYNNEI. The CDR3 is made up of 14 amino acids. The trim removed 6 bases at V and 1 base at J, leaving 4 bases unmatched. Written as DNA, the CDR3 is TGTGCCAGCAGACCTCAGGGGGCGAACACTGAAGCTTTCTTT. It translates to CASRPQGANTEAFF.

The V and J genes are TRBV7-9 and TRBJ1-1; the D is unclear. V was shortened by 5 bases and J by 0 bases, with 13 bases between the two germline ends. The germline gives CDR1 SEHNR, CDR2 FQNEAQ (reference sequence). The CDR3 sequence is 15 residues long. The chain's CDR3 is CASSPLLLMNTEAFF. The CDR3, as DNA: TGTGCCAGCAGCCCCCTCTTACTCATGAACACTGAAGCTTTCTTT. Using reference TRBV7-9 and TRBJ1-1 for the parts outside the CDR3, the full variable domain is DTGVSQNPRHKITKRGQNVTFRCDPISEHNRLYWYRQTLGQGPEFLTYFQNEAQLEKSRLLSDRFSAERPKGSFSTLEIQRTEQGDSAMYLCASSPLLLMNTEAFFGQGTRLTVV.

The V call is TRBV6-5, the J call TRBJ1-3, with 8 bases identical to TRBD1. The CDR3 sequence is 16 residues long. CDR1 MNHEY and CDR2 SVGAGI come from the germline V gene. With 4 bases clipped from V and 4 bases from J, the junction kept 9 bases outside the gene matches. The CDR3 spells CASSSEQGGKGNTIYF. As DNA, the CDR3 is TGTGCCAGCAGTTCAGAACAGGGGGGAAAGGGAAACACCATATATTTT.

This sequence joins TRBV25-1 and TRBJ1-3; unclear D gene. CDR3 length equals 15 residues. Germline CDR1 and CDR2: MGHDK and SYGVNS. With 3 bases removed from V and 0 bases from J, the gap between germline ends came to 9 bases. The CDR3 region is CASSEGVGSGNTIYF. CDR3 nucleotides: TGTGCCAGCAGTGAGGGAGTCGGCTCTGGAAACACCATATATTTT.

The chain uses TRBV5-1 and TRBJ2-7; possible D gene TRBD2, 5 bases. Trimming removed 4 bases at V and 5 bases at J, with 7 bases between. The CDR3 is 11 amino acids. Germline V gene sequence: CDR1 SGHRS, CDR2 YFSETQ. CDR3 protein: CASSLAHEQYF. As DNA, the CDR3 is TGCGCCAGCAGCCTAGCCCACGAGCAGTACTTC.

This chain uses TRBV9 with TRBJ1-6; tentative D call: TRBD1 (6 bases). V lost 5 bases and J 6 bases, leaving 15 bases between the germline ends. The CDR3 covers 15 residues. Per the germline V gene, CDR1 is SGDLS and CDR2 is YYNGEE. The CDR3 is CASSYQGFGNSPLHF. Here the CDR3 DNA reads TGTGCCAGCAGTTATCAGGGGTTTGGTAATTCACCCCTCCACTTT.

V and J are TRBV11-2 and TRBJ1-1, with 9 bases lining up with TRBD1. Trimming cost V 4 bases and J 1 base; bases outside gene matches: 4. CDR1 and CDR2 (germline): SGHAT, FQNNGV. CDR3 length: 15 residues. The DNA for the CDR3 is TGTGCCAGCAGCTCGTACAGGGGGCCGAACACTGAAGCTTTCTTT. Translation: CASSSYRGPNTEAFF.

V and J are TRBV7-6 and TRBJ2-7, with TRBD2 matching 8 bases. The trim removed 2 bases at V and 4 bases at J, leaving 10 bases unmatched. In germline, CDR1 is SGHVS, CDR2 FNYEAQ. CDR3 length: 16 residues. CDR3 loop: CASSLIKRGRGYEQYF. The CDR3 DNA reads as TGTGCCAGCAGCTTAATCAAGCGGGGGCGCGGGTACGAGCAGTACTTC.

This chain uses TRBV6-6 with TRBJ2-4; D perhaps matches TRBD2 (6 bases). V lost 8 bases, J lost 8 bases, and 10 bases lay in between. The CDR3 has 11 residues. CDR1 and CDR2 from the germline V gene are MNHNY and SVGAGI (reference sequence). The CDR3 nucleotides are TGTGCCAGCGGAGGGGAGGACATTCAGTACTTC. Protein sequence: CASGGEDIQYF.

This CDR3 reads CASSIAEYSNQPQHF. CDR3 bases: TGTGCCAGTAGTATTGCGGAGTATAGCAATCAGCCCCAGCATTTT. The V gene is TRBV19, the J gene TRBJ1-5; D remains ambiguous. V was trimmed by 3 bases and J by 0 bases, leaving 9 bases between them. This CDR3 is 15 amino acids long. Germline values: CDR1 LNHDA, CDR2 SQIVND (reference sequence). The complete variable domain, with remaining parts taken from reference TRBV19 and TRBJ1-5, reads DGGITQSPKYLFRKEGQNVTLSCEQNLNHDAMYWYRQDPGQGLRLIYYSQIVNDFQKGDIAEGYSVSREKKESFPLTVTSAQKNPTAFYLCASSIAEYSNQPQHFGDGTRLSIL.

CDR3 sequence reads: CASSPLPQGGNTGELFF. DNA for the CDR3: TGTGCCAGCAGCCCCCTTCCCCAGGGAGGGAACACCGGGGAGCTGTTTTTT. This sequence joins TRBV7-2 and TRBJ2-2; weak D call: TRBD2 (6 bases). V was clipped by 5 bases and J by 1 base, with 17 bases between them. This CDR3 is built from 17 residues. Germline lookup yields CDR1 SGHTA and CDR2 FQGNSA.

V is TRBV6-5 and J is TRBJ2-3; 12 positions match TRBD2. V lost 5 bases and J lost 2; bases outside the gene matches: 2. This CDR3 is built from 15 residues. Germline V gene sequence: CDR1 MNHEY, CDR2 SVGAGI. This CDR3 reads CASSRLAGVTDTQYF. The CDR3 region has the DNA TGTGCCAGCAGTCGACTAGCGGGAGTCACAGATACGCAGTATTTT.

This clone occurred once. The chain uses TRBV3-1 (or the pseudogene TRBV3-2) and TRBJ1-4, with 9 bases matching TRBD1. V gave up 1 base and J gave up 8 bases; unmatched junction bases: 11. This CDR3 is 17 amino acids long. Germline assignment: CDR1 LGHDT and CDR2 YNNKEL (reference sequence). The CDR3 DNA reads as TGTGCCAGCAGCCAAGGCTCTTCGACAGGGGGTACGGAAAAACTGTTTTTT. Amino acid sequence: CASSQGSSTGGTEKLFF.

This rearrangement joins TRBV12-3 or TRBV12-4 to TRBJ2-1; TRBD2 matches 7 bases. The trim removed 5 bases at V and 9 bases at J, leaving 7 bases unmatched. The CDR3 spans 13 residues. The CDR3 nucleotides are TGTGCCAGCAGTAGAACCTCTAGCGGTGAGCAGTTCTTC. This encodes CASSRTSSGEQFF.

This clone appeared once. The chain combines TRBV19 with TRBJ1-1, with a weak D call TRBD1 (5 bases). The CDR3 length is 15 residues. Per the germline V gene, CDR1 is LNHDA and CDR2 is SQIVND (reference sequence). V dropped 1 base and J dropped 2 bases, with 11 bases sitting between them. CDR3 protein: CASSIGGRRNTEAFF. For the CDR3, the DNA is TGTGCCAGTAGTATAGGGGGGAGGCGCAACACTGAAGCTTTCTTT.

The rearrangement links TRBV14 to TRBJ2-1, with 8 bases lining up with TRBD1. Trimming took 0 bases from V and 9 from J; bases not matched to a gene: 10. The CDR3 contains 16 residues. Germline V lookup: CDR1 SGHDN, CDR2 FVKESK. The CDR3 nucleotides read TGTGCCAGCAGCCAAGATAATGGACAGGGTTCCATTGAGCAGTTCTTC. Translated, it gives CASSQDNGQGSIEQFF. Using reference TRBV14 and TRBJ2-1 for the parts outside the CDR3, the full variable domain is EAGVTQFPSHSVIEKGQTVTLRCDPISGHDNLYWYRRVMGKEIKFLLHFVKESKQDESGMPNNRFLAERTGGTYSTLKVQPAELEDSGVYFCASSQDNGQGSIEQFFGPGTRLTVL.

This clone was detected once. The chain carries TRBV6-5 and TRBJ1-1; the match to TRBD1 covers 9 bases. CDR1 is MNHEY, CDR2 SVGAGI, per germline. The CDR3 has 16 residues. V shed 0 bases, J shed 5 bases, and the junction held 7 bases outside the gene matches. The CDR3 region has the DNA TGTGCCAGCAGTTACTCGAAAGACAGGGGGGAAACTGAAGCTTTCTTT. Translation: CASSYSKDRGETEAFF.

The J gene is TRBJ2-1, the V gene TRBV27, with TRBD2 matching 8 bases. There are 16 residues in the CDR3. The trim removed 4 bases at V and 8 bases at J, leaving 13 bases unmatched. Germline assignment: CDR1 MNHEY and CDR2 SMNVEV (reference sequence). The CDR3 DNA follows: TGTGCCAGCAGTTCCTCCTTTAGCGGGGCCGGCGATGAGCAGTTCTTC. Protein sequence: CASSSSFSGAGDEQFF.

V is TRBV30 and J is TRBJ1-4, with 10 bases matching TRBD1. V shed 2 bases, J shed 7 bases, and the junction held 16 bases outside the gene matches. The length of the CDR3 is 18 residues. Germline CDR1 and CDR2: GTSNPN and SVGIG (reference sequence). The CDR3 bases are TGTGCCTGGAGTCCTACGGTCCCGGGACAGGGGCGGGGTGAAAAACTGTTTTTT. This gives the protein CAWSPTVPGQGRGEKLFF.

For the CDR3, the DNA is TGTGCCAGCAGTTCCCTCAAGGGGGCCCGGGGGGGTATGAACACTGAAGCTTTCTTT. Protein sequence: CASSSLKGARGGMNTEAFF. V and J are TRBV28 and TRBJ1-1, with TRBD1 identical over 7 bases. This CDR3 is built from 19 residues. Germline-derived CDR1 and CDR2 are MDHEN and SYDVKM. V shed 4 bases, J shed 0 bases, and the junction held 17 bases outside the gene matches.

The V call is TRBV4-3, the J call TRBJ2-1; 7 nucleotides agree with TRBD2. This CDR3 spans 16 amino acids. V was pared by 1 base and J by 0 bases, with 3 bases of the junction left unmatched. Germline V gene sequence: CDR1 LGHNA, CDR2 YSLEER. CDR3 in amino acids: CASSQARLASYNEQFF. The CDR3 bases are TGCGCCAGCAGCCAAGCAAGACTAGCCTCCTACAATGAGCAGTTCTTC.

The rearrangement joins TRBV7-8 to TRBJ1-1; TRBD1 matches at 10 bases. J lost 4 bases, V lost 7 bases, and 6 bases had no gene match. This CDR3 contains 14 residues. The germline V gene has CDR1 SGHVS and CDR2 FQNEAQ. The CDR3 is CASTSDRGSTEAFF. The CDR3 DNA follows: TGTGCCAGCACTTCGGACAGGGGGAGCACTGAAGCTTTCTTT.

The rearrangement joins TRBV15 to TRBJ1-2, with D hard to call. Germline lookup yields CDR1 LNHNV and CDR2 YYDKDF (reference sequence). The CDR3 runs to 12 residues. Trimming took off 6 bases at V and 5 bases at J, with 10 bases between the two ends. The CDR3 sequence is CATSFRGYGYTF. Written as DNA, the CDR3 is TGTGCCACCAGTTTCCGGGGATATGGCTACACCTTC.

The chain employs TRBV19 and TRBJ1-4; D unresolved. V gave up 2 bases and J gave up 8 bases, with 15 bases separating them. Germline V gives CDR1 LNHDA, CDR2 SQIVND (reference sequence). The CDR3 is 15 residues long. CDR3 in amino acids: CASSILRVRNEKLFF. The CDR3, as DNA: TGTGCCAGTAGTATACTGAGGGTACGAAACGAAAAACTGTTTTTT.

The rearrangement uses TRBV6-5 and TRBJ2-5; TRBD1 matches 8 bases. CDR3 length equals 12 residues. J lost 6 bases, V lost 4 bases, and 1 base had no gene match. The germline CDR1 and CDR2 sequences are MNHEY and SVGAGI. CDR3 bases: TGTGCCAGCAGTTGGACAGGGAAGACCCAGTACTTC. Its protein product is CASSWTGKTQYF.

The CDR3 DNA sequence: TGTGCCAGCAGTGCCATAGCGGGGGGGCACAATGAGCAGTTCTTC. Translated: CASSAIAGGHNEQFF. The rearrangement joins TRBV27 to TRBJ2-1, with 11 bases matching TRBD2. The V and J ends lost 5 bases and 5 bases, in that order; junction bases with no gene match: 5. The CDR3 totals 15 residues. Germline CDR1 MNHEY, CDR2 SMNVEV (reference sequence).

This clone was seen once. The chain links TRBV5-1 to TRBJ2-1; D call uncertain. V gave up 0 bases and J gave up 0 bases, with 10 bases separating them. CDR1 SGHRS and CDR2 YFSETQ come from the germline V gene. The length of the CDR3 is 16 residues. The CDR3 DNA reads as TGCGCCAGCAGCTTGGGTCGACTTGGCTCCTACAATGAGCAGTTCTTC. Encoded protein: CASSLGRLGSYNEQFF.